One sample yielded the 31 T cell receptor beta chains listed below, sequenced in a study of shared clonotypes between healthy human individuals. Here immunoSEQ multiplex PCR was the method, and the copy in TCRdb shows in-frame clones only, minus some. The repertoire holds about 520,000 clones, almost 80% seen once, with approximately 12% in the top ten. The sample consisted of PBMCs. Receptors were obtained from a middle-aged woman in good health. Some clones in this sample may be carry-over from other donors' samples.

This clone occurred a few times. V usage is TRBV19 and J usage is TRBJ1-5, with D possibly TRBD1 on 6 matching bases. Per germline, CDR1 LNHDA and CDR2 SQIVND (reference sequence). This CDR3 spans 15 amino acids. V dropped 11 bases and J dropped 1 base, with 18 bases sitting between them. The chain's CDR3 is CASNQGWNSNQPQHF. CDR3 in DNA: TGTGCCTCTAACCAGGGGTGGAACAGCAATCAGCCCCAGCATTTT.

V and J are TRBV7-9 and TRBJ2-7; D is perhaps TRBD2 (6 bases). CDR3 length: 13 residues. Trimming removed 2 bases from V and 5 bases from J, with 10 bases in between. Germline lookup yields CDR1 SEHNR and CDR2 FQNEAQ (reference sequence). CDR3 residues: CASSLLERDEQYF. DNA for the CDR3: TGTGCCAGCAGCTTATTGGAGCGGGACGAGCAGTACTTC.

The chain is built from TRBV18 and TRBJ2-7, with 9 bases aligning to TRBD1. This CDR3 is built from 16 residues. The junction had 13 bases not matched to a gene; V was cut back by 5 bases and J by 5 bases. Germline CDR1 and CDR2: KGHSH and LQKENI. The CDR3 DNA reads as TGTGCCAGCTCATCCTCACAGGGGGCACTTGGAAACGAGCAGTACTTC. Translating it yields CASSSSQGALGNEQYF.

This chain uses TRBV30 with TRBJ1-1, with D perhaps matching TRBD1 (5 bases). The V gene's germline CDR1 is GTSNPN and CDR2 SVGIG (reference sequence). V was trimmed by 2 bases and J by 3 bases, leaving 13 bases between them. The CDR3 runs 14 residues. CDR3 nucleotide sequence: TGTGCCTGGAGTCCCCGGGACGTGCACACTGAAGCTTTCTTT. The encoded protein is CAWSPRDVHTEAFF.

This clone was seen a handful of times. V and J are TRBV6-5 and TRBJ1-5; TRBD1 might be the D (6 bases). Germline CDR1 MNHEY, CDR2 SVGAGI. The V end lost 2 bases, the J end lost 5 bases, and 10 bases lay between the germline ends. The CDR3 is made up of 14 amino acids. CDR3 loop: CASSYRTADQPQHF. The CDR3 region has the DNA TGTGCCAGCAGTTACCGGACAGCCGATCAGCCCCAGCATTTT.

Details on this clone: The sample contains more than one DNA sequence encoding this CDR3. The rearrangement uses TRBV15 and TRBJ2-2; 7 bases are shared with TRBD1. V shed 5 bases, J shed 2 bases, and the junction held 5 bases outside the gene matches. The CDR3 is 15 amino acids. Germline CDR1 reads LNHNV; CDR2 reads YYDKDF (reference sequence). The CDR3 nucleotides read TGTGCCACCAGCCGAGGGACAGTTAACACCGGGGAGCTGTTTTTT. Translating it yields CATSRGTVNTGELFF.

This clone was counted only a few times. This sequence joins TRBV28 and TRBJ1-1; 7 positions match TRBD1. This CDR3 has 15 amino acids. J gave up 5 bases and V 3 bases, and 9 bases lay outside the gene matches. Looked up from germline, CDR1 is MDHEN and CDR2 is SYDVKM. CDR3 loop: CASSFPRQGGTEAFF. DNA of the CDR3: TGTGCCAGCAGTTTCCCAAGACAGGGAGGGACTGAAGCTTTCTTT.

CDR3 DNA sequence: TGTGCCAGCACTGGAGATTCGTTGGGTGGCTACACCTTC. Protein: CASTGDSLGGYTF. The J gene is TRBJ1-2, the V gene TRBV6-5; D remains unclear. The V gene lost 7 bases and the J gene lost 7 bases, with 16 bases spanning the gap. This CDR3 region has 13 residues. Germline CDR1 and CDR2: MNHEY and SVGAGI.

The V gene is TRBV6-7, the J gene TRBJ2-3; 12 nucleotides match TRBD2. TRBV6-7 is identified as an open reading frame with a role that is uncertain. The CDR3 runs to 15 residues. The junction had 4 bases not matched to a gene; V was cut back by 6 bases and J by 3 bases. The CDR3 loop is CASSLAGGHTDTQYF. The CDR3 DNA follows: TGTGCCAGCAGCCTAGCGGGAGGGCATACAGATACGCAGTATTTT.

The chain couples TRBV7-2 to TRBJ2-3, with 7 bases identical to TRBD2. V was clipped by 1 base and J by 5 bases; unmatched bases: 6. CDR3 length: 15 residues. The germline gives CDR1 SGHTA, CDR2 FQGNSA. CDR3 DNA: TGTGCCAGCAGCTTAGTAGGCGGGAGCTTAGATACGCAGTATTTT. It encodes CASSLVGGSLDTQYF.

Remarks on this clone: This likely traces to a read error, being one base from a far larger clone. The chain recombines TRBV6-1 with TRBJ1-1; 7 bases match TRBD1. This CDR3 comprises 14 residues. Per germline, CDR1 MNHNS and CDR2 SASEGT. The trim removed 1 base at V and 8 bases at J, leaving 7 bases unmatched. The CDR3: CASSEGEGTAEAFF. CDR3 DNA sequence: TGTGCCAGCAGTGAAGGGGAGGGGACAGCGGAAGCTTTCTTT.

The CDR3 region is CASSFTRYEQYF. The CDR3 coding sequence is TGTGCCAGCAGCTTCACACGTTACGAGCAGTACTTC. The chain couples TRBV7-9 to TRBJ2-7; D unclear. The CDR3 is 12 amino acids. Germline-derived CDR1 and CDR2 are SEHNR and FQNEAQ (reference sequence). The V and J ends lost 3 bases and 4 bases respectively, with 7 bases between them.

This clone was observed a handful of times. This chain joins TRBV7-6 and TRBJ2-3, with 7 nucleotides matching TRBD2. The CDR3 extends over 15 amino acids. In germline, CDR1 is SGHVS, CDR2 FNYEAQ. Unmatched junction bases numbered 3, after V lost 1 base and J lost 2 bases. The CDR3 here is CASSLGEGITDTQYF. Here the CDR3 DNA reads TGTGCCAGCAGCTTAGGGGAGGGCATCACAGATACGCAGTATTTT.

The chain uses TRBV19 and TRBJ2-7, with 11 bases aligning to TRBD1. Trimming at V came to 5 bases and at J to 2 bases, leaving 5 bases not matched to a gene. The CDR3 covers 15 residues. Germline CDR1 and CDR2: LNHDA and SQIVND (reference sequence). CDR3 loop: CASSPTGQGAYEQYF. The CDR3 DNA follows: TGTGCCAGTAGTCCCACGGGACAGGGGGCCTACGAGCAGTACTTC.

The chain combines TRBV7-9 with TRBJ2-1; either TRBD1 or TRBD2 may fit D (6 bases each). The ends were cut back, 11 bases at V and 5 bases at J, with 25 bases in the middle. Per the germline V gene, CDR1 is SEHNR and CDR2 is FQNEAQ (reference sequence). The length of the CDR3 is 16 residues. For the CDR3, the DNA is TGTGCCGGGGGGACTCCGGGACCCGAGGGGGACAATGAGCAGTTCTTC. It encodes CAGGTPGPEGDNEQFF.

This clone occurred a few times. This sequence joins TRBV29-1 and TRBJ1-5, with 9 bases that match TRBD1. Germline CDR1 reads SQVTM; CDR2 reads ANQGSEA. The V and J ends lost 6 bases and 4 bases, in that order; junction bases with no gene match: 4. The CDR3 totals 13 residues. The CDR3 is CSVRQGVNQPQHF. In nucleotides, the CDR3 is TGCAGCGTGAGACAGGGGGTAAATCAGCCCCAGCATTTT.

This clone was seen ten or more times. Other DNA sequences in this specimen translate into the identical CDR3. The rearrangement uses TRBV14 and TRBJ2-7; 9 bases line up with TRBD1. V lost 4 bases, J lost 1 base, and 5 bases stayed unmatched. Germline V gene lookup returns CDR1 SGHDN and CDR2 FVKESK. The CDR3 loop spans 15 amino acids. The CDR3 here is CASSLDRGSSYEQYF. The CDR3 nucleotides read TGTGCCAGCAGCCTTGACAGGGGGTCTTCCTACGAGCAGTACTTC. Filled out from reference TRBV14 and TRBJ2-7, the complete variable domain reads EAGVTQFPSHSVIEKGQTVTLRCDPISGHDNLYWYRRVMGKEIKFLLHFVKESKQDESGMPNNRFLAERTGGTYSTLKVQPAELEDSGVYFCASSLDRGSSYEQYFGPGTRLTVT.

The chain joins TRBV11-2 to TRBJ1-1; 7 bases map to TRBD1. The CDR3 spans 16 residues. The germline V gene encodes CDR1 SGHAT and CDR2 FQNNGV. The ends lost 5 bases at V and 5 bases at J; junction bases unmatched: 14. The DNA for the CDR3 is TGTGCCAGCAGCCCCCGACAGGGTGGGTCGAGGACTGAAGCTTTCTTT. Protein sequence: CASSPRQGGSRTEAFF.

This clone was counted between two and nine times. The chain links TRBV7-6 to TRBJ2-2; 8 bases fit TRBD1. From germline, CDR1 is SGHVS and CDR2 FNYEAQ. J was trimmed by 5 bases and V by 0 bases; bases with no gene match: 8. The CDR3 has 17 amino acids. The CDR3 loop reads CASSLADRELLTGELFF. In DNA, the CDR3 is TGTGCCAGCAGCTTAGCGGACAGGGAGCTCTTAACCGGGGAGCTGTTTTTT.

This clone has only one observation. The sample holds other DNA sequences that translate to the same CDR3. The V and J genes are TRBV5-1 and TRBJ2-3; 7 nucleotides line up with TRBD1. V was pared by 4 bases and J by 0 bases, with 2 bases of the junction left unmatched. Per germline, CDR1 SGHRS and CDR2 YFSETQ. The CDR3 length is 14 residues. This chain's CDR3 is CASSRDSSTDTQYF. The CDR3 DNA reads as TGCGCCAGCAGCCGGGACAGCAGCACAGATACGCAGTATTTT.

The V gene is TRBV29-1, the J gene TRBJ1-1, with 7 positions matching TRBD1. CDR1 is SQVTM and CDR2 is ANQGSEA in the germline V gene. CDR3 length equals 14 residues. V lost 1 base to trimming and J lost 6 bases; unmatched junction nucleotides: 8. DNA of the CDR3: TGCAGCGTTGAAGTGAGAGAGGGGGCAGCTGAAGCTTTCTTT. It specifies CSVEVREGAAEAFF.

This clone has just a few counts. The chain is built from TRBV15 and TRBJ1-6; TRBD1 matches at 7 bases. After removal of 6 bases from V and 8 bases from J, the junction contained 4 bases not matched to a gene. This CDR3 spans 13 amino acids. Germline loops: CDR1 LNHNV, CDR2 YYDKDF (reference sequence). CDR3 DNA sequence: TGTGCCACCAGATGGGACAGCCATTCACCCCTCCACTTT. It codes for CATRWDSHSPLHF.

V is TRBV9 and J is TRBJ2-7; the D gene could be TRBD1 or TRBD2 (6 bases each). The germline CDR1 and CDR2 sequences are SGDLS and YYNGEE. V shed 0 bases and J shed 7 bases, with 14 bases lying between them. This CDR3 region has 14 residues. The CDR3 DNA reads TGTGCCAGCAGCGTAGGGGGGGCAGGGCATGAGCAGTACTTC. Translation gives CASSVGGAGHEQYF.

This sequence joins TRBV5-4 and TRBJ1-2; D not resolved. V lost 0 bases, J lost 5 bases, and 11 bases lay in between. CDR1 is SGHNT, CDR2 YYREEE, per germline (reference sequence). The CDR3 is 14 residues long. The CDR3: CASSLAGQVYGYTF. The CDR3 bases are TGTGCCAGCAGCTTGGCCGGCCAGGTATATGGCTACACCTTC. Supplemented by reference TRBV5-4 and TRBJ1-2, the full variable domain reads ETGVTQSPTHLIKTRGQQVTLRCSSQSGHNTVSWYQQALGQGPQFIFQYYREEENGRGNFPPRFSGLQFPNYSSELNVNALELDDSALYLCASSLAGQVYGYTFGSGTRLTVV.

The chain couples TRBV28 to TRBJ2-7; 8 bases fit TRBD1. J lost 4 bases, V lost 5 bases, and 7 bases had no gene match. CDR1 MDHEN and CDR2 SYDVKM come from the germline V gene. This CDR3 comprises 14 residues. The CDR3 loop reads CASSKSTGGYEQYF. The DNA of the CDR3 is TGTGCCAGCAGTAAATCCACAGGGGGGTACGAGCAGTACTTC.

The chain carries TRBV29-1 and TRBJ2-1; 13 bases agree with TRBD2. CDR1 is SQVTM and CDR2 is ANQGSEA in the germline V gene. This CDR3 has 15 amino acids. With V trimmed by 7 bases and J by 2 bases, 5 bases remained unmatched. The CDR3: CSARLAGGPYNEQFF. CDR3 DNA sequence: TGCAGCGCACGACTAGCGGGAGGCCCCTACAATGAGCAGTTCTTC.

The sample holds many counts of this clone. The chain links TRBV5-1 to TRBJ2-7, with D perhaps matching TRBD1 (5 bases). This CDR3 contains 16 residues. V was clipped by 0 bases and J by 0 bases, with 13 bases between them. Germline V gene sequence: CDR1 SGHRS, CDR2 YFSETQ. As DNA, the CDR3 is TGCGCCAGCAGCTTGGAAGGGGTCCCACCCTCCTACGAGCAGTACTTC. This gives the protein CASSLEGVPPSYEQYF.

The chain uses TRBV2 and TRBJ2-2, with D possibly TRBD1 on 6 matching bases. Germline CDR1 is SNHLY and CDR2 is FYNNEI. The CDR3 contains 14 residues. V lost 10 bases and J lost 0, with 12 bases in between. CDR3 bases: TGTGCCATCTCGGACAGCTCGAACACCGGGGAGCTGTTTTTT. Translating gives CAISDSSNTGELFF.

The rearrangement links TRBV6-6 to TRBJ1-4; no clear D. V was pared by 4 bases and J by 5 bases, with 11 bases between. The CDR3 covers 14 residues. Per the germline V gene, CDR1 is MNHNY and CDR2 is SVGAGI (reference sequence). CDR3 sequence reads: CASSLLGRNEKLFF. CDR3 bases: TGTGCCAGCAGTTTACTTGGGCGGAATGAAAAACTGTTTTTT.

This clone has a single count. This rearrangement joins TRBV2 to TRBJ2-7; no reliable D call. V gave up 2 bases and J gave up 2 bases, with 19 bases separating them. Germline assignment: CDR1 SNHLY and CDR2 FYNNEI. CDR3 length: 17 amino acids. The CDR3 region has the DNA TGTGCCAGCAGTGAAACTATGGCTTTCCTTGGGACCTACGAGCAGTACTTC. Its translation: CASSETMAFLGTYEQYF.

This clone has more than one count but fewer than ten. The chain uses TRBV6-1 and TRBJ2-1; no definite D call. The CDR3 is 11 amino acids. Trimming cost V 4 bases and J 7 bases, with 5 bases left between them. Germline V gene data show CDR1 as MNHNS and CDR2 as SASEGT. The CDR3 is CASSGFNEQFF. CDR3 nucleotides: TGTGCCAGCAGTGGTTTTAATGAGCAGTTCTTC.